This record looks at one T cell receptor (beta chain) sequence and its context. Its antigen is undetermined. These data belong to a study of T cell responses to AZD1222 COVID-19 vaccine. Findings of the study overall: Epitopes outside B.1.351 and B.1.1.7 mutated regions reportedly drew nearly half of spike TCRs. An increase in Spike-specific TCR breadth and depth was observed after two AZD1222 doses.

Here immunoSEQ multiplex PCR was the method, and the copy in TCRdb shows in-frame clones only, minus some. The repertoire holds roughly 58,000 clones, with 80% to 90% as singletons. V was shortened by 4 bases and J by 5 bases, with 14 bases between the two germline ends. Germline V lookup: CDR1 LNHDA, CDR2 SQIVND (reference sequence). This CDR3 contains 14 residues. The V and J genes are TRBV19 and TRBJ2-5; D remains ambiguous. Sequencing was performed on peripheral blood, taken 28 days after the second AZD1222 dose. The receptor was isolated from an adult who received the AZD1222 COVID-19 vaccine. This chain's CDR3 is CASSTRIPPETQYF. In DNA form, the CDR3 reads TGTGCCAGTAGTACGAGAATTCCCCCGGAGACCCAGTACTTC.